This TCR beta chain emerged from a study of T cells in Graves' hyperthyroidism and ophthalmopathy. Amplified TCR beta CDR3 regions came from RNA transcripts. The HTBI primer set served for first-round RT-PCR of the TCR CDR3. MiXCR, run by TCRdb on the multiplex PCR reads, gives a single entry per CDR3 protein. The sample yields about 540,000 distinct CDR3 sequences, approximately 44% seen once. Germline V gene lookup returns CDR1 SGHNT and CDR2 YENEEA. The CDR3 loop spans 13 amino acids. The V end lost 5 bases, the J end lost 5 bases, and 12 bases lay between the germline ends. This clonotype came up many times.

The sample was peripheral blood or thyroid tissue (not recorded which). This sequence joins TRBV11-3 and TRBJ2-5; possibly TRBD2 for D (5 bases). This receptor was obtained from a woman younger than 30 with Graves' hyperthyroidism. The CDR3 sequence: CASSPDPGETQYF. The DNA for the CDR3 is TGTGCCAGCAGCCCCGATCCGGGGGAGACCCAGTACTTC.